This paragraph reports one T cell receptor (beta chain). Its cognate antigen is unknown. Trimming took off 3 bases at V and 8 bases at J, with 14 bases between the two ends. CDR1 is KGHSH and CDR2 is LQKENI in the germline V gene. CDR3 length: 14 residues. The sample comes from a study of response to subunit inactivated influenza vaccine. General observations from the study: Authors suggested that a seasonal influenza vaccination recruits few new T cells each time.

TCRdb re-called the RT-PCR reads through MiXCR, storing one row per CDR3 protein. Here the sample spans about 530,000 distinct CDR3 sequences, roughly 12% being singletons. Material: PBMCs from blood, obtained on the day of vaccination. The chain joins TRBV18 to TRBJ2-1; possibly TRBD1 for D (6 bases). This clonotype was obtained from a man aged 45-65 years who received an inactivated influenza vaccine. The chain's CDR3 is CASSPLDSDHEQFF. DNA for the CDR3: TGTGCCAGCTCACCCCTGGACAGTGACCATGAGCAGTTCTTC. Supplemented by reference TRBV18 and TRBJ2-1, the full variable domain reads NAGVMQNPRHLVRRRGQEARLRCSPMKGHSHVYWYRQLPEEGLKFMVYLQKENIIDESGMPKERFSAEFPKEGPSILRIQQVVRGDSAAYFCASSPLDSDHEQFFGPGTRLTVL.